This TCR beta chain was identified during a study of human T cells and chemical hapten exposure. This clonotype was found once. TCRdb re-derived calls from the RACE reads in MiXCR, one entry per CDR3 protein. The sample has under 200,000 distinct CDR3 sequences; about 30% are singletons. The time point denotes: patch test 3, about 24 weeks after DPC sensitization. The treatment is: therapeutic diphenylcyclopropenone sensitization with weekly scalp DPC. Germline CDR1 is SGHKS and CDR2 is YYEKEE (reference sequence). V was shortened by 5 bases and J by 8 bases, with 10 bases between the two germline ends. CDR3 length: 12 amino acids.

The sample was whole blood, taken in connection with sensitization to the hapten diphenylcyclopropenone (DPC). V and J are TRBV5-5 and TRBJ1-4; no clear D. The source of this sequence is a woman between 18 and 29 years old with alopecia areata. Some clones in this sample may be carry-over from other donors' samples. The CDR3 nucleotides read TGTGCCAGCAGGGACCGAGGGGAAAAACTGTTTTTT. Protein: CASRDRGEKLFF.